The 20 T cell receptor beta chains given below trace back to one sample, sequenced in a study of T cells in Graves' hyperthyroidism and ophthalmopathy. The investigators amplified TCR beta CDR3 regions from RNA transcripts. The TCR CDR3 first-round RT-PCR relied on the HTBI primer set. TCRdb fed the multiplex PCR reads into MiXCR, producing one record per CDR3 protein. This sample carries 300,000 to 350,000 distinct CDR3 sequences, around 20% of them seen once, and the ten largest clones take 50% to 65%. Sequencing was carried out using blood. All receptors come from a woman between 45 and 65 years old with Graves' hyperthyroidism.

This chain connects TRBV20-1 to TRBJ2-1; 10 bases map to TRBD2. This CDR3 spans 14 amino acids. Germline CDR1 reads DFQATT; CDR2 reads SNEGSKA (reference sequence). V was clipped by 1 base and J by 13 bases; unmatched bases: 10. Written as DNA, the CDR3 is TGCAGTGCTAGAGGGGAAAGCGGGAGGGCCAAACAGTTCTTC. Its translation: CSARGESGRAKQFF.

This clonotype was counted many times. V is TRBV24-1 and J is TRBJ2-7, with a weak D call TRBD1 (6 bases). Germline CDR1 and CDR2: KGHDR and SFDVKD. CDR3 size: 15 residues. The V gene lost 4 bases and the J gene lost 0 bases, with 12 bases spanning the gap. The CDR3 coding sequence is TGTGCCACCAGTGACCCGGGACAAGACTCCTACGAGCAGTACTTC. Translation: CATSDPGQDSYEQYF.

This clonotype was seen many times. The CDR3 protein is CASSIGLAGGNEQFF. The CDR3, as DNA: TGTGCCAGCAGCATTGGACTAGCCGGGGGCAATGAGCAGTTCTTC. This chain uses TRBV7-2 with TRBJ2-1; TRBD2 agrees at 8 bases. J was trimmed by 6 bases and V by 5 bases; bases with no gene match: 9. Germline assignment: CDR1 SGHTA and CDR2 FQGNSA. This CDR3 region has 15 residues. Drawing the rest from reference TRBV7-2 and TRBJ2-1, the complete variable domain is GAGVSQSPSNKVTEKGKDVELRCDPISGHTALYWYRQSLGQGLEFLIYFQGNSAPDKSGLPSDRFSAERTGGSVSTLTIQRTQQEDSAVYLCASSIGLAGGNEQFFGPGTRLTVL.

This clonotype was seen a single time. This chain joins TRBV28 and TRBJ2-7, with D possibly being TRBD1 (5 bases). Trimming removed 6 bases from V and 0 bases from J, with 15 bases in between. Germline loops: CDR1 MDHEN, CDR2 SYDVKM. The CDR3 covers 15 residues. CDR3 nucleotide sequence: TGTGCCAGCAGCGCATCGACAGCTAACTCCTACGAGCAGTACTTC. As protein: CASSASTANSYEQYF. The whole variable domain, filled in from reference TRBV28 and TRBJ2-7, reads DVKVTQSSRYLVKRTGEKVFLECVQDMDHENMFWYRQDPGLGLRLIYFSYDVKMKEKGDIPEGYSVSREKKERFSLILESASTNQTSMYLCASSASTANSYEQYFGPGTRLTVT.

This clonotype was counted at least ten times. The junction differs from germline at one of its ends, possibly a read error. The V call is TRBV30, the J call TRBJ1-4, with D uncertain. Germline V gene sequence: CDR1 GTSNPN, CDR2 SVGIG (reference sequence). CDR3 length equals 12 residues. For the CDR3, the DNA is TGTGCCTGGAGTGCCCTCGATGAAAAACTGTCTTTT. Translation: CAWSALDEKLSF.

This clonotype was observed many times. The J gene is TRBJ1-1, the V gene TRBV6-6; D is undetermined. The CDR3 is 17 residues long. CDR1 is MNHNY and CDR2 is SVGAGI in the germline V gene (reference sequence). V was shortened by 0 bases and J by 1 base, with 15 bases between the two germline ends. CDR3 residues: CASSYSGLPSRNTEAFF. As DNA, the CDR3 is TGTGCCAGCAGTTACTCTGGGTTACCATCAAGGAACACTGAAGCTTTCTTT.

At least ten counts were recorded for this clonotype. The chain joins TRBV29-1 to TRBJ2-7; maybe TRBD1 (7 bases). CDR1 and CDR2 from the germline V gene are SQVTM and ANQGSEA. The CDR3 is made up of 20 amino acids. For the CDR3, the DNA is TGCCGAGGGTGGACAGGAACTAGGAGGGGGGCTGCCTTGAGCTCCTACGAGCAGTACTTC. This sequence encodes CRGWTGTRRGAALSSYEQYF.

This clonotype was counted a few times. The J gene is TRBJ2-7, the V gene TRBV6-1; no clear D gene. V lost 5 bases to trimming and J lost 0 bases, with 8 bases between them. Germline CDR1 MNHNS, CDR2 SASEGT. The CDR3 sequence is 13 residues long. The CDR3 DNA sequence: TGTGCCAGCAGTCATGAGAGCTCCTACGAGCAGTACTTC. Its translation is CASSHESSYEQYF.

The sample holds a few counts of this clonotype. The genes are TRBV5-1 and TRBJ2-1, with D tentatively TRBD2 (5 bases). Trimming stripped 4 bases from V and 6 bases from J, with 20 bases between. CDR3 length: 16 residues. Per germline, CDR1 SGHRS and CDR2 YFSETQ. The chain's CDR3 is CASSARSLGSSNEQFF. CDR3 sequence (DNA): TGCGCCAGCAGCGCCCGCTCACTAGGGTCGAGCAATGAGCAGTTCTTC.

This clonotype occurred once. The chain is built from TRBV18 and TRBJ2-7; D possibly corresponds to TRBD2 (5 bases). In germline, CDR1 is KGHSH, CDR2 LQKENI. Trimming stripped 2 bases from V and 0 bases from J, with 11 bases between. The CDR3 totals 15 residues. The CDR3 is CASSPGGPRSYEQYF. The DNA for the CDR3 is TGTGCCAGCTCACCAGGAGGACCTCGCTCCTACGAGCAGTACTTC.

This chain connects TRBV6-2 or TRBV6-3 to TRBJ2-5; either TRBD1 or TRBD2 may supply D (5 bases each). V was clipped by 7 bases and J by 5 bases, with 17 bases between them. CDR3 length equals 14 residues. Germline V gene sequence: CDR1 MNHEY, CDR2 SVGEGT. For the CDR3, the DNA is TGTGCCAGCAAACGAGGGGCCATATGGGAGACCCAGTACTTC. The encoded protein is CASKRGAIWETQYF.

This clonotype was counted once. This sequence joins TRBV6-4 and TRBJ2-1, with a tentative D call TRBD2 (5 bases). Germline assignment: CDR1 MRHNA and CDR2 SNTAGT. Trimming removed 3 bases from V and 8 bases from J, with 14 bases in between. The CDR3 runs to 14 residues. The CDR3 DNA reads as TGTGCCAGCAGTGAGGAGGACGTCTCGGATGAGCAGTTCTTC. It encodes CASSEEDVSDEQFF.

This clonotype came up many times. J is TRBJ1-3 and V is TRBV3-1; D unclear. Germline V gives CDR1 LGHDT, CDR2 YNNKEL (reference sequence). Trimming cost V 2 bases and J 4 bases, with 6 bases left between them. The CDR3 is made up of 13 amino acids. The CDR3 region is CASSQNAGNTIYF. Here the CDR3 DNA reads TGTGCCAGCAGCCAAAATGCGGGAAACACCATATATTTT.

This clonotype was observed at least ten times. CDR3: CSASPGGPTDTQYF. The CDR3, as DNA: TGCAGTGCTAGTCCGGGGGGCCCGACAGATACGCAGTATTTT. This sequence joins TRBV20-1 and TRBJ2-3; the D gene is possibly TRBD2 (7 bases). The CDR3 spans 14 residues. V dropped 3 bases and J dropped 3 bases, with 13 bases sitting between them. In germline, CDR1 is DFQATT, CDR2 SNEGSKA (reference sequence).

The chain combines TRBV5-1 with TRBJ1-1; D gene ambiguous. The CDR3 is 14 amino acids. Germline V gene sequence: CDR1 SGHRS, CDR2 YFSETQ. Trimming removed 2 bases from V and 4 bases from J, with 12 bases in between. CDR3 nucleotides: TGCGCCAGCAGCTTTTCCCAACAGAGCACTGAAGCTTTCTTT. Its protein is CASSFSQQSTEAFF.

Ten or more counts support this clonotype. This chain joins TRBV2 and TRBJ2-5; D perhaps matches TRBD2 (7 bases). From germline, CDR1 is SNHLY and CDR2 FYNNEI. Trimming removed 4 bases from V and 9 bases from J, with 15 bases in between. This CDR3 has 13 residues. DNA for the CDR3: TGTGCCAGCAGTGGAAAGGGCGGGGGCGCCCAGTACTTC. Its protein product is CASSGKGGGAQYF.

The CDR3 DNA reads as TGTGCCAGCAGCCCCTCACAGTGGCCTAATGAAAAACTGTTTTTT. Its translation is CASSPSQWPNEKLFF. This chain connects TRBV2 to TRBJ1-4; D is ambiguous. V was clipped by 6 bases and J by 3 bases, with 14 bases between them. Germline CDR1 and CDR2: SNHLY and FYNNEI. The CDR3 sequence is 15 residues long.

The table lists this clonotype with a few counts. The chain uses TRBV4-1 and TRBJ1-1; D gene ambiguous. This CDR3 is 15 amino acids long. Looked up from germline, CDR1 is MGHRA and CDR2 is YSYEKL. Trimming removed 0 bases at V and 2 bases at J, with 10 bases between. CDR3 amino acids: CASSQDWQTNTEAFF. CDR3 in DNA: TGCGCCAGCAGCCAAGATTGGCAGACTAACACTGAAGCTTTCTTT.

This clonotype showed up just a few times. Lacking the conserved final phenylalanine or tryptophan, this CDR3 likely reflects a read error. The genes are TRBV7-2 and TRBJ1-2; possibly TRBD1 for D (5 bases). The CDR3 is made up of 15 amino acids. Trimming pared 4 bases from V and 2 bases from J, leaving 14 bases between. Germline CDR1 and CDR2: SGHTA and FQGNSA. The CDR3 region is CASSYEQARNYGYTL. CDR3 nucleotide sequence: TGTGCCAGCAGCTACGAACAGGCACGCAACTATGGCTACACCCTC.

In this sample, this clonotype turned up a few times. CDR3 residues: CASSLAPFSGTNEKLFF. CDR3 coding DNA: TGCGCCAGCAGCTTGGCCCCGTTTAGCGGAACTAATGAAAAACTGTTTTTT. The rearrangement uses TRBV5-1 and TRBJ1-4; D is unresolved. This CDR3 has 17 amino acids. The V gene's germline CDR1 is SGHRS and CDR2 YFSETQ. Trimming took 0 bases from V and 1 from J, leaving 13 bases between them.